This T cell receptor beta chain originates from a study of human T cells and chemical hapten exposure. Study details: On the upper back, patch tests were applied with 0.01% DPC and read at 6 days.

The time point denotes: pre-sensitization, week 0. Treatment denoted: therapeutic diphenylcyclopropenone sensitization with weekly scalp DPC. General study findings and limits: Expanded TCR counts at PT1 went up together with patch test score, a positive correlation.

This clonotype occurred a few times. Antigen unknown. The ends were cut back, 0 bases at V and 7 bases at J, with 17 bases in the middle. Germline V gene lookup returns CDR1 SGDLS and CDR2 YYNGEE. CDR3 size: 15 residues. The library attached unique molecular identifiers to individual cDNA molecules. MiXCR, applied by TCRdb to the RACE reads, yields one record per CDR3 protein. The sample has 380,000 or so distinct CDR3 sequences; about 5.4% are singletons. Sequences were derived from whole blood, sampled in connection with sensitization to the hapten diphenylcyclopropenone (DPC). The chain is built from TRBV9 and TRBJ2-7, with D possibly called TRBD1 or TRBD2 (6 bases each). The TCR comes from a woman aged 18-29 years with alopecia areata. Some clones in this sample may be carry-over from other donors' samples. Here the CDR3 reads CASSVGGGLVGEQYF. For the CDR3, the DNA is TGTGCCAGCAGCGTAGGAGGGGGACTGGTGGGGGAGCAGTACTTC.